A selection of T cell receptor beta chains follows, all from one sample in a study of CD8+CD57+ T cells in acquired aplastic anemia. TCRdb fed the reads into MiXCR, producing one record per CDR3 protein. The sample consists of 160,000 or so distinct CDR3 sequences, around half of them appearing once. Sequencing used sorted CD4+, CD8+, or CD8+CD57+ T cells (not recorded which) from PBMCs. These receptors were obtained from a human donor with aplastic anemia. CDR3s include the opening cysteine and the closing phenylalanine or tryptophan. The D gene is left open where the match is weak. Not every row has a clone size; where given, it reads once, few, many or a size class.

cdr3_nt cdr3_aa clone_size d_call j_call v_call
TGTGCCAGTAGTCCACCCCCACTAGCGGGAGGGGAGCAGTTCTTC CASSPPPLAGGEQFF NA TRBD2 TRBJ2-1 TRBV19
TGTGCCAGCAGTGAGAACGGTGCCAACGTCCTGACTTTC CASSENGANVLTF NA NA TRBJ2-6 TRBV2
TGTGCCACCACCGGGACAGGGGCTGGAGATACGCAGTATTTT CATTGTGAGDTQYF NA TRBD1 TRBJ2-3 TRBV24-1
TGTGCCAGCAAAGCAGGGCTTAGCAATCAGCCCCAGCATTTT CASKAGLSNQPQHF NA NA TRBJ1-5 TRBV6-2/TRBV6-3
TGTGCCAGTAGGGGACATGCGAATGAAAAGCTGTCTTTT CASRGHANEKLSF NA NA TRBJ1-4 TRBV19
TGTGCCAGCAGTGACATAACAGCGTGGTGGGAGACCCAGTACTTC CASSDITAWWETQYF few NA TRBJ2-5 TRBV6-4
TGTGCCAGTAGTCCGGGACAGGGAGCGACCCAGTACTTC CASSPGQGATQYF NA TRBD1 TRBJ2-5 TRBV19
TGCAGCGTTGGCAGGGATGGAACCTATGGCTACACCTTC CSVGRDGTYGYTF few NA TRBJ1-2 TRBV29-1
TGTGCCACCAGTGCTACAGGGGAGCAGCCCCAGCATTTT CATSATGEQPQHF many TRBD1 TRBJ1-5 TRBV24-1
TGTGCCAGCAGCCCCGGACGACTAGCGGGAGGAACAGATACGCAGTATTTT CASSPGRLAGGTDTQYF NA TRBD2 TRBJ2-3 TRBV2
TGTGCCAGCAGTGAGGGACTAGTGGGTCCCGTTACGCAGTATTTT CASSEGLVGPVTQYF NA TRBD2 TRBJ2-3 TRBV6-1
TGTGCCAGCAGCTTCCAGGGAAATACGCAGTATTTT CASSFQGNTQYF NA NA TRBJ2-3 TRBV7-6
TGCAGCGCCCACAGGGTGCGCCAAGAGACCCAGTACTTC CSAHRVRQETQYF few NA TRBJ2-5 TRBV29-1
TGTGCCAGTAGTTGGATCGCCAGGGACCGCTCCTACGAGCAGTACTTC CASSWIARDRSYEQYF NA NA TRBJ2-7 TRBV19
TGTGCCAGCAGCAGCCCCGGACAGATGATTTATGGCTACACCTTC CASSSPGQMIYGYTF many NA TRBJ1-2 TRBV6-1
TGTGCCAGCAGCTTTACGCTAGCGGGAACCGGGGAGCTGTTTTTT CASSFTLAGTGELFF NA TRBD2 TRBJ2-2 TRBV7-9
TGTGCCAGTAGTATCCCTGGGGGCCCAGAGGGGGATACGCAGTATTTT CASSIPGGPEGDTQYF few NA TRBJ2-3 TRBV19
TGTGCCAGCAGTGATCCGGGACAGGGGACCCAGGGGGACTTC CASSDPGQGTQGDF once TRBD1 TRBJ2-7 TRBV25-1
TGTGCCAGCAGTGAAGCCCGGGACAGCCGACAGGGCTATGGCTACACCTTC CASSEARDSRQGYGYTF many TRBD1 TRBJ1-2 TRBV6-1
TGTGCCAGCAGCAGCGGACAGGGGAACACCGGGGAGCTGTTTTTT CASSSGQGNTGELFF NA TRBD1 TRBJ2-2 TRBV9
TGTGCCAGCAGCCCCAGTGACTTGGGGATTCAAGAGACCCAGTACTTC CASSPSDLGIQETQYF many NA TRBJ2-5 TRBV7-8
TGTGCCAGCAGTTACTCGCTGGGGGACACCGGCACAGATACGCAGTATTTT CASSYSLGDTGTDTQYF NA NA TRBJ2-3 TRBV6-2/TRBV6-3
TGTGCCAGCAGGCCCATTTCTAGCCTTAGGGGCGGGGAGCTGTTTTTT CASRPISSLRGGELFF many NA TRBJ2-2 TRBV7-2
TGTGCCAGTAGTATCATGGGACAACAAGCCCAGCCCCAGCATTTT CASSIMGQQAQPQHF NA NA TRBJ1-5 TRBV19
TGTGCCAGCAGCTTAGCGGGGGGTCAAAGCACAGATACGCAGTATTTT CASSLAGGQSTDTQYF NA NA TRBJ2-3 TRBV7-8
TGCGCCAGCAGCACCGGACAGGGCCTACAAGAGACCCAGTACTTC CASSTGQGLQETQYF many TRBD1 TRBJ2-5 TRBV5-1
TGTGCCAGCTTACTAGGGGGACCGCTCAATGAGCAGTTCTTC CASLLGGPLNEQFF few NA TRBJ2-1 TRBV12-3/TRBV12-4
TGTGCCAGCAGCCCGATCACTGGGGCCAACGTCCTGACTTTC CASSPITGANVLTF NA NA TRBJ2-6 TRBV11-3
TGTGCCAGCAGCTTAGAGGGAGTTAACACTGAAGCTTTCTTT CASSLEGVNTEAFF NA NA TRBJ1-1 TRBV7-8
TGTGCCAGCAGCAGGGACCATACCGGGCCGGGGTCCGGAAACACCATATATTTT CASSRDHTGPGSGNTIYF NA NA TRBJ1-3 TRBV25-1
TGTGCCAGCAGCGTAGGTCAGGATGGCTACACCTTC CASSVGQDGYTF NA NA TRBJ1-2 TRBV9
TGTGCCAGCAGTGGAGAGGGGATGACAGATACGCAGTATTTT CASSGEGMTDTQYF NA NA TRBJ2-3 TRBV2
TGCGCCACGGGGACAGGGGCTGACAATGAGCAGTTCTTC CATGTGADNEQFF once TRBD1 TRBJ2-1 TRBV10-1
TGTGCTAACCGGGAACTCAACAACTATGGCTACACCTTC CANRELNNYGYTF many NA TRBJ1-2 TRBV6-1
TGCGCCAGCAAGGACAGGGGGCATTGGAAGACCCAGTACTTC CASKDRGHWKTQYF once TRBD1 TRBJ2-5 TRBV10-2
TGTGCCAGCAGCTTAGAGGGACAGGGGGCGCAATTTGGCAATCAGCCCCAGCATTTT CASSLEGQGAQFGNQPQHF NA TRBD1 TRBJ1-5 TRBV11-2
TGTGCCAGCGGCCGGGACATCTCCTACGAGCAGTACTTC CASGRDISYEQYF few NA TRBJ2-7 TRBV7-9
TGTGCCAGCAGCCCAGGACAGATACAAGAGACCCAGTACTTC CASSPGQIQETQYF many NA TRBJ2-5 TRBV9
TGTGCCAGCAGCTCAGCCGGGACAGGGGACTATGGCTACACCTTC CASSSAGTGDYGYTF NA TRBD1 TRBJ1-2 TRBV7-2
TGTGCCAGTAGTTCAGCCATCTACAATGAGCAGTTCTTC CASSSAIYNEQFF NA NA TRBJ2-1 TRBV19
TGTCCCAGCACCCGGGACGGATTCACCGGGGAGCTGTTCTTT CPSTRDGFTGELFF NA NA TRBJ2-2 TRBV7-2
TGTGCCACCAGCAGAGGCTCCGAGAGGGACACCATATATTTT CATSRGSERDTIYF NA NA TRBJ1-3 TRBV15
TGCAGCGTTGAAGCCCAAGCCGAGCAGTACTTC CSVEAQAEQYF few NA TRBJ2-7 TRBV29-1
TGTGCCAGCAGCCGAGGGGGGAGCCAGCCAGCCCTAGGTTCACCCCCCCACTTT CASSRGGSQPALGSPPHF many NA TRBJ1-6 TRBV7-3
TGCAGTGCTATCGGTCAGGGTGAAGCTTTCTTT CSAIGQGEAFF many NA TRBJ1-1 TRBV20-1
TGTGCCAGCAGTGAATCGCCGGGGTCCGGTTCACCCCTCCACTTT CASSESPGSGSPLHF large NA TRBJ1-6 TRBV25-1
TGTGCCACCAGTGATTTCGGGAGATACACGCAGTATTTT CATSDFGRYTQYF few NA TRBJ2-3 TRBV24-1
TGTGCCAGCAGCTTAGCCCGGAGGAACACTGAAGCTTTCTTT CASSLARRNTEAFF many NA TRBJ1-1 TRBV7-3
TGTGCCACCAGCCGTTCAGGGAGCGACAATCAGCAGTTCTTC CATSRSGSDNQQFF once NA TRBJ2-1 TRBV15
TGTGCCAGTAGAAAGGCAGGGGAAGGGTCACCCCTCCACTTT CASRKAGEGSPLHF many NA TRBJ1-6 TRBV19
TGTGCCAGCAGCTTAGAGCGTCGTAGTGAGCAGTTCTTC CASSLERRSEQFF NA NA TRBJ2-1 TRBV7-2
TGTGCCAGCAGCGGGGGGCAGGGGGGTCCCTATGGCTACACCTTC CASSGGQGGPYGYTF many TRBD1 TRBJ1-2 TRBV9
TGTGCCAGCAGCCCGTCCGGGACAGGAGCCGAAAACTATGGCTACACCTTC CASSPSGTGAENYGYTF many TRBD1 TRBJ1-2 TRBV3-1
TGTGCCATCATGGGACAGGGGGGGTTGGAGCAGTACTTC CAIMGQGGLEQYF NA TRBD1 TRBJ2-7 TRBV10-3
TGTGCCAGCAGTTTAAACCGGTGGGGACGCGGCTCCTACGAGCAGTACTTC CASSLNRWGRGSYEQYF NA NA TRBJ2-7 TRBV12-3/TRBV12-4
TGCAGCGTTCGCCTCAGCTCCGGACAGGGGGATACGCAGTATTTT CSVRLSSGQGDTQYF NA TRBD1 TRBJ2-3 TRBV29-1
TGTGCCAGCAGCTCCGGACAGGGAAATGGCTACACCTTC CASSSGQGNGYTF NA TRBD1 TRBJ1-2 TRBV11-2
TGCGCCAGCAGCTCGGACTCTAAAGAGACCCAGTACTTC CASSSDSKETQYF many NA TRBJ2-5 TRBV5-1
TGCAGCGTTGACCGTCGGCCGAGCACTGAAGCTTTCTTT CSVDRRPSTEAFF many NA TRBJ1-1 TRBV29-1